This is a list of T cell receptor beta chains from one sample in a study of cytomegalovirus exposure and HLA in healthy donors. Sequenced by immunoSEQ multiplex PCR; TCRdb stores in-frame clones only, minus some. With 100,000 to 150,000 clones in the sample, the ten largest clones hold over 1.5%. Material: PBMCs. These receptor sequences come from a woman between 40 and 55 years old in good health and CMV-seropositive. Each CDR3 is given without its conserved first and last residue.

v_gene	j_gene	CDR3aa
TRBV7-9	TRBJ1-2	ASSGQGNGYT
TRBV7-9	TRBJ2-1	ASSRPGLLHNEQF
TRBV6-5	TRBJ2-2	ASSYSGGGELF
TRBV15	TRBJ2-1	ATSKQPSGPYNEQF
TRBV30	TRBJ1-2	AWTQQGAEGYT
TRBV20-1	TRBJ2-1	SASSAAQQF
TRBV5-1	TRBJ1-1	ASAGQMNTEAF
TRBV6-4	TRBJ2-1	ASAVGTSGFNEQF
TRBV4-3	TRBJ1-1	ASSQVWGQGTEAF
TRBV6-5	TRBJ2-7	ASSYSGRDTYEQY
TRBV5-1	TRBJ2-7	ASSERTGSSEQY
TRBV30	TRBJ1-5	AWSVMGGSNQPQH
TRBV7-3	TRBJ2-7	ASSPGTNPQGEQY
TRBV6-1	TRBJ1-2	ASEQGAYGYT
TRBV7-7	TRBJ1-5	ASSLATGKSNQPQH
TRBV7-2	TRBJ1-2	ASSRRRQGEYGYT
TRBV5-4	TRBJ1-1	ASSLYRDTEAF
TRBV4-3	NA	ASSQDLDLDYEQY
TRBV11-2	TRBJ2-2	ASSLEGVDGELF
TRBV30	TRBJ2-7	ASPRVNGNEQY
TRBV11-2	TRBJ1-4	ASSIRGQINEKLF
TRBV13	TRBJ1-2	ASSFLGDGYT
TRBV4-3	TRBJ2-1	ASSQDGGLAAEQF
TRBV29-1	TRBJ2-3	SETLGDTQY
TRBV2	TRBJ2-2	ASSEGANTGELF
TRBV27	TRBJ2-1	ASSLSGQGVGNEQF
TRBV19	TRBJ2-2	ASNALSREKGGLF
TRBV20-1	TRBJ1-2	SAGGNYGYT
TRBV19	TRBJ2-3	ASGRQAGGGTDTQY
TRBV10-3	TRBJ2-5	AISEHLREGGETQY
TRBV19	TRBJ2-6	ASSIRGPGANVLT